This T cell receptor (beta chain) is from a study of Ad26.COV2.S vaccination and SARS-CoV-2 variants. Study background: Once or twice, 56 days apart, Ad26.COV2.S was delivered intramuscularly.

This CDR3 has 16 amino acids. Germline V gives CDR1 SGHTS, CDR2 YDEGEE. J was trimmed by 7 bases and V by 7 bases; bases with no gene match: 14. Details on this clone: Its antigen is as yet unknown.

Sequenced by immunoSEQ multiplex PCR; TCRdb stores in-frame clones only, minus some. The data contain 400,000 to 500,000 clones, roughly 90% of them singletons. Treatment here: over 15 received Ad26.COV2.S at low or high dose, single or two shots; about 5 received placebo; per-sample allocation not given. Sampling was done on day 63 after the first vaccine or placebo injection. Wuhan-strain SARS-CoV-2 spike was expressed by the Ad26 vector that made up the vaccine. Broader study findings: Among vaccine recipients, spike-specific TCR breadth exceeded that of placebo recipients. Assessments of TCR breadth and depth may have underestimated the total T cell responses.

The TCR originated in a person aged 18-60 years who received the Ad26.COV2.S COVID-19 vaccine or a placebo. Specimen: peripheral blood, collected in a trial of Ad26.COV2.S vaccine versus placebo. V gene TRBV5-8 combines with J gene TRBJ2-1, with 10 positions matching TRBD1. CDR3 nucleotide sequence: TGTGCCAGCTCAGACCCCCCGGGACAGGGGATTAATGAGCAGTTCTTC. As protein: CASSDPPGQGINEQFF.